The rows below give T cell receptor beta chains drawn from one sample of a study of T cell repertoires in cytomegalovirus infection. The antigens of these receptors remain unknown. TCRdb re-analysed the reads in MiXCR, keeping a single row per CDR3 protein. The data contain 300,000 to 400,000 distinct CDR3 sequences, approximately 25% of them singletons. Specimen: cultured PBMCs, collected from culture after CMV antigen stimulation. The source is a human donor in good health (CMV status not recorded). Some clones in this sample may be carry-over from other donors' samples. Each CDR3 is given with its conserved first and last residue. The D gene is left open where the match is weak. Expanded clones are given a class, and other clones once, few, many or no size at all.

clone_size	j_call	v_call	d_call	cdr3_nt	cdr3_aa
few	TRBJ1-4	TRBV28	TRBD1	TGTGCCAGCACCGATCCGGGACAGGGGGCTGAAAAACTGTTTTTT	CASTDPGQGAEKLFF
-	TRBJ2-5	TRBV5-6	TRBD1	TGTGCCAGCAGCTCGGGGACAGGGGTCCAAGAGACCCAGTACTTC	CASSSGTGVQETQYF
-	TRBJ2-3	TRBV11-2	TRBD2	TGTGCCAGCAGCTTAACAGCGGGGTACACAGATACGCAGTATTTT	CASSLTAGYTDTQYF
many	TRBJ2-1	TRBV7-2	-	TGTGCCAGCAGCTATGGACTATTTGAGCAGTTCTTC	CASSYGLFEQFF
-	TRBJ1-1	TRBV27	-	TGTGCCAGCAGTTTAGTTATCGGGGGCTCGGGGAACACTGAAGCTTTCTTT	CASSLVIGGSGNTEAFF
-	TRBJ1-1	TRBV4-3	-	TGCGCCAGCAGCCAAGCAAGGGGCAGCACTGAAGCTTTCTTT	CASSQARGSTEAFF
few	TRBJ2-1	TRBV29-1	TRBD2	TGCAGCGTTTCCGGGACTAGCGGGGGTCAGGATGAGCAGTTCTTC	CSVSGTSGGQDEQFF
-	TRBJ2-3	TRBV30	-	TGTGCCTGGAGTCAAGGGGCTAGCGGCACAGATACGCAGTATTTT	CAWSQGASGTDTQYF
many	TRBJ2-3	TRBV6-2/TRBV6-3	-	TGTGCCAGCAGCCGGTCGGAAATCCGGGCAGATACGCAGTATTTT	CASSRSEIRADTQYF
-	TRBJ1-2	TRBV18	-	TGTGCCAGCTCACTTTCCAGGGACAAGGGCTACACCTTC	CASSLSRDKGYTF
few	TRBJ2-1	TRBV7-7	-	TGTGCTAGCAGCTTAGATGGGGAGAGCTCCTACAATGAGCAGTTCTTC	CASSLDGESSYNEQFF
-	TRBJ1-5	TRBV12-3/TRBV12-4	-	TGTGCCAGCAGTTTAGGGCCCCAGACTAATCAGCCCCAGCATTTT	CASSLGPQTNQPQHF
-	TRBJ2-3	TRBV28	TRBD2	TGTGCCAGCAGCCCATCCGGGAGGGGCCGCACAGATACGCAGTATTTT	CASSPSGRGRTDTQYF
-	TRBJ2-2	TRBV20-1	TRBD2	TGCAGTGCTAGAGGGGCGGGAGCACCTTACGGGGAGCTGTTTTTT	CSARGAGAPYGELFF
few	TRBJ2-4	TRBV5-6	-	TGTGCCAGCAGCTTTTTTTACGCTTATAGCGGACCCAAAAACATTCAGTACTTC	CASSFFYAYSGPKNIQYF
many	TRBJ2-5	TRBV7-8	TRBD2	TGTGCCAGCAGCTTAAAGGCGGGGCTAGCGGGCCGGGAGACCCAGTACTTC	CASSLKAGLAGRETQYF
many	TRBJ1-1	TRBV10-3	TRBD1	TGTGCCATCAGTGACAGGACAGGGACCGGGGGGAAAAACACTGAAGCTTTCTTT	CAISDRTGTGGKNTEAFF
few	TRBJ2-3	TRBV28	TRBD2	TGTGCCAGCAGTTTCTTGGGCGGGAGGGCAGATACGCAGTATTTT	CASSFLGGRADTQYF
-	TRBJ1-5	TRBV6-5	-	TGTGCCAGCAGTTCATTGAGTGATCAGCCCCAGCATTTT	CASSSLSDQPQHF
few	TRBJ1-2	TRBV7-6	-	TGTGCCAGCAGCTTGTCTCTTACCGGGGCTTATGGCTACACCTTC	CASSLSLTGAYGYTF
few	TRBJ1-5	TRBV7-2	-	TGTGCCAGCAGCCAGGACAGTCAGCCCCAGCATTTT	CASSQDSQPQHF
-	TRBJ2-7	TRBV19	-	TGTGCCAGTAGTCCCAAGACCACCTACTACGAGCAGTACTTC	CASSPKTTYYEQYF
-	TRBJ2-1	TRBV6-2/TRBV6-3	TRBD2	TGTGCCAGCAGTACCAGCGGGAAAGAGCAGTTCTTC	CASSTSGKEQFF
-	TRBJ1-1	TRBV27	-	TGTGCCAGCAGTCCCGGGCGCCGGCCGAACACTGAAGCTTTCTTT	CASSPGRRPNTEAFF
many	TRBJ2-3	TRBV7-2	-	TGTGCCAGCAGCCCCAGCTGGTTGACAGATACGCAGTATTTT	CASSPSWLTDTQYF